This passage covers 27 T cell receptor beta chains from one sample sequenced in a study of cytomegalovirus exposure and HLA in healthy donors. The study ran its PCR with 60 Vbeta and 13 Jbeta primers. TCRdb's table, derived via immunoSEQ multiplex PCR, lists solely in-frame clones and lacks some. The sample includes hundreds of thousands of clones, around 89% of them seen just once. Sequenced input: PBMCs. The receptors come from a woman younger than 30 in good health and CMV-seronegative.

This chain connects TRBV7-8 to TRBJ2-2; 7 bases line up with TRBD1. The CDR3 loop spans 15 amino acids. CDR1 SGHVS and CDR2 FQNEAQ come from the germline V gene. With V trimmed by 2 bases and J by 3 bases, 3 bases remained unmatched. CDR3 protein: CASSLRGHDTGELFF. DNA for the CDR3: TGTGCCAGCAGCTTAAGGGGGCATGACACCGGGGAGCTGTTTTTT.

CDR3 loop: CASSPLAGEYNEQFF. CDR3 DNA sequence: TGTGCCAGCAGTCCACTAGCGGGAGAATACAATGAGCAGTTCTTC. The rearrangement uses TRBV27 and TRBJ2-1, with 11 bases that match TRBD2. Germline V gives CDR1 MNHEY, CDR2 SMNVEV (reference sequence). This CDR3 contains 15 residues. The trim removed 5 bases at V and 4 bases at J, leaving 4 bases unmatched.

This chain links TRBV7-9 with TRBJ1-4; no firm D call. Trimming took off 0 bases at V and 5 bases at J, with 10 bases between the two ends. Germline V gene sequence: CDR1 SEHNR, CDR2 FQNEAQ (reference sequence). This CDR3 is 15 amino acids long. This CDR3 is CASSLAGVTNEKLFF. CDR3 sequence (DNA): TGTGCCAGCAGCTTAGCCGGGGTTACGAATGAAAAACTGTTTTTT. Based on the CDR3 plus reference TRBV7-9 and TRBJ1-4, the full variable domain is DTGVSQNPRHKITKRGQNVTFRCDPISEHNRLYWYRQTLGQGPEFLTYFQNEAQLEKSRLLSDRFSAERPKGSFSTLEIQRTEQGDSAMYLCASSLAGVTNEKLFFGSGTQLSVL.

CDR3 DNA: TGTGCCAGCAGTCCTGGGACAGGGGGTAACTATGGCTACACCTTC. Translation gives CASSPGTGGNYGYTF. The J gene is TRBJ1-2, the V gene TRBV27; 11 bases align to TRBD1. Germline V gives CDR1 MNHEY, CDR2 SMNVEV (reference sequence). V lost 5 bases, J lost 1 base, and 3 bases stayed unmatched. CDR3 length equals 15 residues.

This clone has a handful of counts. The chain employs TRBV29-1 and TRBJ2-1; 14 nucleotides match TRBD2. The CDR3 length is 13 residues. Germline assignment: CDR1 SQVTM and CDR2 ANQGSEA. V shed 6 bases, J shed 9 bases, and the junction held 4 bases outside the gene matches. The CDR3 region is CSVGTSGRSEQFF. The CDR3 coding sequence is TGCAGCGTAGGGACTAGCGGGAGAAGTGAGCAGTTCTTC.

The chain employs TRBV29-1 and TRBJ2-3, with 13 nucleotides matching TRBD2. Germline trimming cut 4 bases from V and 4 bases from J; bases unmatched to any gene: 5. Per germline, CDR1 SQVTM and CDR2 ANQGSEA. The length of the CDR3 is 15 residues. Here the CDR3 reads CSVGGTSGNADTQYF. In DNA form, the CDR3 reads TGCAGCGTTGGGGGGACTAGCGGGAACGCAGATACGCAGTATTTT.

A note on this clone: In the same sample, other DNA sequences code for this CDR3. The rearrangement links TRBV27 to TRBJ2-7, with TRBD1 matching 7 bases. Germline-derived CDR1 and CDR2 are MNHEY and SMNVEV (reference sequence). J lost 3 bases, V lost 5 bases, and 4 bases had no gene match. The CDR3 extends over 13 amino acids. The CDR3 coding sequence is TGTGCCAGCAGTCTGACAGGGAGCTACGAGCAGTACTTC. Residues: CASSLTGSYEQYF.

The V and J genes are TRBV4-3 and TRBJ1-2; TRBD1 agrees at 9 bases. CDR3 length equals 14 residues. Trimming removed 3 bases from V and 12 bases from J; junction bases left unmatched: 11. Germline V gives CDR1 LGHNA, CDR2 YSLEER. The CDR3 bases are TGCGCCAGCAGCCATGGAGGGACAGGGAGTAGTCACACCTTC. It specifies CASSHGGTGSSHTF.

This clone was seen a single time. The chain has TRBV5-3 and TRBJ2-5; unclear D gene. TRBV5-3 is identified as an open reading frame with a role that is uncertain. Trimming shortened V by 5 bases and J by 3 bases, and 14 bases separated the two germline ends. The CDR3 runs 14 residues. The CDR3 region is CARRYGSGEETQYF. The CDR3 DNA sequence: TGTGCCAGAAGGTACGGGTCTGGAGAAGAGACCCAGTACTTC.

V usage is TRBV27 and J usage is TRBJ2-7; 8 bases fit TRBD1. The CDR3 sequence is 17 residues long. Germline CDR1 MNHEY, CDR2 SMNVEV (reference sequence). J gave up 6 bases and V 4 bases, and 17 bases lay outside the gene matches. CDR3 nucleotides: TGTGCCAGCAGTTCCCTCGCCCGGACAGGGAGACCCCTCGAGCAGTACTTC. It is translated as CASSSLARTGRPLEQYF.

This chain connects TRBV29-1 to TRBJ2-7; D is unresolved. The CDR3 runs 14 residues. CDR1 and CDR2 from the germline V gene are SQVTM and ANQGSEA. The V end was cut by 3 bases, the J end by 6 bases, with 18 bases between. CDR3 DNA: TGCAGCGTTGAGTGGATCGGCCCGCCGGGCGAGCAGTACTTC. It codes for CSVEWIGPPGEQYF.

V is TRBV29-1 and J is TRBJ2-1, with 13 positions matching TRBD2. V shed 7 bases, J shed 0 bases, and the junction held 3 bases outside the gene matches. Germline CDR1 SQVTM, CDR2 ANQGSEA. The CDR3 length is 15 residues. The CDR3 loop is CSAGLAGSSYNEQFF. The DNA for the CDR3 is TGCAGCGCGGGACTAGCGGGGAGCTCCTACAATGAGCAGTTCTTC.

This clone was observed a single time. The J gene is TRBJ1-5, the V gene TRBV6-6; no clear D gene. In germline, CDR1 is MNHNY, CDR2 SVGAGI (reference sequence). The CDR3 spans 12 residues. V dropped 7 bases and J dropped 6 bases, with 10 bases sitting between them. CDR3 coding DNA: TGTGCCAGCATGGGCCCGCCTCAGCCCCAGCATTTT. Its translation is CASMGPPQPQHF.

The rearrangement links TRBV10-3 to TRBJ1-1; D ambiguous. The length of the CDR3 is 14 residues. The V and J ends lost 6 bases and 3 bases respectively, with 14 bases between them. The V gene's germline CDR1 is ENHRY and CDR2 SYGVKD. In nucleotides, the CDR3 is TGTGCCATCAGCCTACCGGGGTCCGACACTGAAGCTTTCTTT. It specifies CAISLPGSDTEAFF.

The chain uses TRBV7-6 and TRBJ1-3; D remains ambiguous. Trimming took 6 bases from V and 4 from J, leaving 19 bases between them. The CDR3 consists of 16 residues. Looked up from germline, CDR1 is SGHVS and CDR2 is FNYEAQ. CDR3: CASSLTAPTVGNTIYF. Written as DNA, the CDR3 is TGTGCCAGCAGTCTAACTGCACCCACGGTAGGAAACACCATATATTTT.

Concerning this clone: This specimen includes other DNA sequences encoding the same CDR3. This CDR3 reads CASSPQGQGYTGELFF. The CDR3 DNA reads as TGTGCCAGCAGCCCCCAGGGACAGGGGTACACCGGGGAGCTGTTTTTT. The rearrangement joins TRBV9 to TRBJ2-2, with TRBD1 matching over 10 bases. The CDR3 totals 16 residues. The trim removed 4 bases at V and 3 bases at J, leaving 6 bases unmatched. Germline V gene sequence: CDR1 SGDLS, CDR2 YYNGEE.

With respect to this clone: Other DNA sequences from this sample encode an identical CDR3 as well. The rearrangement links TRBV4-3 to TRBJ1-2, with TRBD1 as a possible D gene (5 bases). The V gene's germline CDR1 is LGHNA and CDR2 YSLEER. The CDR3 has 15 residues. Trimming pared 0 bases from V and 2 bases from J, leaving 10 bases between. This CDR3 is CASSQDFGGNYGYTF. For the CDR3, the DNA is TGCGCCAGCAGCCAAGATTTCGGGGGGAACTATGGCTACACCTTC.

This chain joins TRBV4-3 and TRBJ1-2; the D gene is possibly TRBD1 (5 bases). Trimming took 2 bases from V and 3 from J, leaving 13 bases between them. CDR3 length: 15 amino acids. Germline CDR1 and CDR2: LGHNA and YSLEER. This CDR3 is CASSQRSTGDYGYTF. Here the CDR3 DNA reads TGCGCCAGCAGCCAACGATCCACGGGGGACTATGGCTACACCTTC.

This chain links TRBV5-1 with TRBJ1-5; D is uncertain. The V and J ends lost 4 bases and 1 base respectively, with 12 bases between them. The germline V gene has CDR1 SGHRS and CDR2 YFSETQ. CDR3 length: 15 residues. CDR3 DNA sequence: TGCGCCAGCAGCCTCGACTATGGCAGCAATCAGCCCCAGCATTTT. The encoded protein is CASSLDYGSNQPQHF.

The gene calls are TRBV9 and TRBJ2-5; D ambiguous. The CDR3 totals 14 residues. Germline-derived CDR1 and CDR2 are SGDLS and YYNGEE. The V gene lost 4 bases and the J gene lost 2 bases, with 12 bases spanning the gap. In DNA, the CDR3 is TGTGCCAGCAGCCCGAAGGTAGCACAAGAGACCCAGTACTTC. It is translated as CASSPKVAQETQYF.

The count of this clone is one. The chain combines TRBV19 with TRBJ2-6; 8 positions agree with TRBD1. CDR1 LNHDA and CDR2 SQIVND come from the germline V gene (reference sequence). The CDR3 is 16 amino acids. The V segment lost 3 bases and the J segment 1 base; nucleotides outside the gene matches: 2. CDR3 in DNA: TGTGCCAGTAGTATCCAGGGGGCGTCTGGGGCCAACGTCCTGACTTTC. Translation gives CASSIQGASGANVLTF.

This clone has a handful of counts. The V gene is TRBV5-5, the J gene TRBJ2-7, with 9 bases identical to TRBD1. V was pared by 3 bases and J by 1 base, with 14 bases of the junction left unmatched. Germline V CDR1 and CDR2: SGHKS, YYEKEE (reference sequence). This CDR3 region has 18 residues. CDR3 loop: CASSSQGPGTGSSYEQYF. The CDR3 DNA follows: TGTGCCAGCAGCTCCCAGGGTCCAGGGACAGGGTCGTCCTACGAGCAGTACTTC.

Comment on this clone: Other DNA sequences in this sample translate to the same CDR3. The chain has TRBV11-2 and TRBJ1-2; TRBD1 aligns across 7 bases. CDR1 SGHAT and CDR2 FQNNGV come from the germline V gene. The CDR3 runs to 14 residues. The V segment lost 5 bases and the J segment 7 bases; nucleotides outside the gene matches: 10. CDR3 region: CASSPRTGDSGYTF. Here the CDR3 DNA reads TGTGCCAGCAGCCCACGGACAGGAGATAGTGGCTACACCTTC.

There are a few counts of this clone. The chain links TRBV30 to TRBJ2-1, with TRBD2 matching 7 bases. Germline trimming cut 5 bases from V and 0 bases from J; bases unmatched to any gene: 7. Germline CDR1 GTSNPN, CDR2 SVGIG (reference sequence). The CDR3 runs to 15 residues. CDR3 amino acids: CAWGTTRSSYNEQFF. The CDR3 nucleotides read TGTGCCTGGGGGACTACCCGGAGCTCCTACAATGAGCAGTTCTTC.

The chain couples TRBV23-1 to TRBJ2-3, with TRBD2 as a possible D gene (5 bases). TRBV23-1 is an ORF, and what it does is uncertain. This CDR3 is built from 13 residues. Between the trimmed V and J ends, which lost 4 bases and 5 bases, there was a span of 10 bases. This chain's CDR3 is CASSRGFKDTQYF. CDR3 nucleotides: TGCGCCAGCAGTCGAGGGTTTAAAGATACGCAGTATTTT.

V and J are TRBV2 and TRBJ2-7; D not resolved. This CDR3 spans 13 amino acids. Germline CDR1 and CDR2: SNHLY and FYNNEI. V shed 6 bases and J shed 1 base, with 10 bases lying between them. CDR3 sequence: CASRLAGSYEQYF. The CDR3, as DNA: TGTGCCAGCAGGCTGGCCGGGTCCTACGAGCAGTACTTC.

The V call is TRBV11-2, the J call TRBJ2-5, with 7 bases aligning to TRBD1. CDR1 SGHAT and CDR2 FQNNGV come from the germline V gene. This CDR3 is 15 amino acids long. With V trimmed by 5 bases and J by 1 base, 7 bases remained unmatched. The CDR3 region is CASSTSTGVQETQYF. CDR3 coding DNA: TGTGCCAGCAGCACAAGCACAGGGGTCCAAGAGACCCAGTACTTC.